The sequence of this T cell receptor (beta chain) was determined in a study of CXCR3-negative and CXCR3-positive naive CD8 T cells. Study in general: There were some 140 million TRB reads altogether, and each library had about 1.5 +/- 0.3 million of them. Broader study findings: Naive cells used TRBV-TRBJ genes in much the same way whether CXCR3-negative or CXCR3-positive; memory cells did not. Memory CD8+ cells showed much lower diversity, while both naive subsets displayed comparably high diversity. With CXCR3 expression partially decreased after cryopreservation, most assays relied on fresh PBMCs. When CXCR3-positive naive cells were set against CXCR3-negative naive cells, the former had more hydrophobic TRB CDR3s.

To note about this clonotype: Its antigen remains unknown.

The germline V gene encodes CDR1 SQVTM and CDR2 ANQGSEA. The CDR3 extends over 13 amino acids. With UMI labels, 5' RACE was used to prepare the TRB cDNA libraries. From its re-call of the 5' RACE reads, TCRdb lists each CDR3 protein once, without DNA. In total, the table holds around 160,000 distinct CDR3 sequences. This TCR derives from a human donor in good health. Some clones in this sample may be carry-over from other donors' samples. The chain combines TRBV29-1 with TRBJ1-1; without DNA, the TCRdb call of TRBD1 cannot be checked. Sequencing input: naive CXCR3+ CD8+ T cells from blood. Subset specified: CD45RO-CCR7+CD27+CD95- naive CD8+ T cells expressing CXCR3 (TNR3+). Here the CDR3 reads CSVEDPGDTEAFF.